This T cell receptor (beta chain) appears in the sequencing data of a study of shared clonotypes between healthy human individuals. The assay was immunoSEQ multiplex PCR, and TCRdb's table has in-frame clones only and misses some. Of some 240,000 clones detected, 65% appear once; the ten largest clones hold 11%. Looked up from germline, CDR1 is SGHRS and CDR2 is YFSETQ. Trimming removed 4 bases from V and 0 bases from J, with 11 bases in between. CDR3 size: 15 residues. This clonotype was sampled from a man aged 30 to 39 in good health. Input material: memory CD4+ T cells sorted from blood. The sample's subset: CD45RA-negative fraction. J is TRBJ2-1 and V is TRBV5-1, with D tentatively TRBD2 (6 bases). The CDR3, as DNA: TGCGCCAGCAGCCCTCTCGGGAGCTCCTACAATGAGCAGTTCTTC. This codes for CASSPLGSSYNEQFF.